Detailed here is one T cell receptor (beta chain). Its cognate antigen is unknown. The method was immunoSEQ multiplex PCR; TCRdb's version includes in-frame clones alone and lacks a portion of them. The sample includes roughly 97,000 clones, 87% seen only once; the top ten take approximately 0.88%. This record belongs to a study of graft-versus-host responses after intestinal transplantation. CDR3 size: 12 residues. Trimming left V 0 bases short and J 5 bases short, with 4 bases between. Germline CDR1 is LNHNV and CDR2 is YYDKDF (reference sequence). This sequence originates from a human donor who received an intestinal transplant. The gene calls are TRBV15 and TRBJ1-2; the D is unclear. Sample: unstimulated CD4+ T cells sorted from spleen or lymph node cells, taken before intestinal transplant. In nucleotides, the CDR3 is TGTGCCACCAGCAGAGACAGATATGGCTACACCTTC. This codes for CATSRDRYGYTF.